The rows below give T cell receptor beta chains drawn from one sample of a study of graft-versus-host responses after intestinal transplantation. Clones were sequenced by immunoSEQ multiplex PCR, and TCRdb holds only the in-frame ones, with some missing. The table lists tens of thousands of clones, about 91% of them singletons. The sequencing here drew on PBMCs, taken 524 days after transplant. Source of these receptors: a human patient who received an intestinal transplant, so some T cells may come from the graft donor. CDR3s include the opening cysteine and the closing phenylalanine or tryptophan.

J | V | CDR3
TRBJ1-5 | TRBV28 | CASSLRTDRRGQPQHF
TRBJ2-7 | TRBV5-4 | CASSLGASEDEQYF
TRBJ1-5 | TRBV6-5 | CASSLSGGGNQPQHF
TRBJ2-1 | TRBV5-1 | CASSSQGARYNEQFF
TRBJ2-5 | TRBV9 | CASSVGSGGTQETQYF
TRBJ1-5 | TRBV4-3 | CASSQGRRGTGRGARGNQPQHF
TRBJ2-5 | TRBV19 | CASSMGIRGETQYF
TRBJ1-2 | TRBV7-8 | CASSLAPQGNYGYTF
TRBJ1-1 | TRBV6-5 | CASSSSVNTEAFF
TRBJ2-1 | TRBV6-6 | CASSIRAYNEQFF
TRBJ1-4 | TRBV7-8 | CASSTVGGVNEKLFF
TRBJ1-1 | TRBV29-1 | CSVAEGMNTEAFF
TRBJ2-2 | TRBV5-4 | CASSLEQGRTGELFF
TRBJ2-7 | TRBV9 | CASSVDGGRGNEQYF
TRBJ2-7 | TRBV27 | CASSFGDGYEQYF
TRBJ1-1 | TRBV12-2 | CASRLVHGRGHTEAFF
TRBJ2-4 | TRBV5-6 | CASSLVSSGKNIQYF
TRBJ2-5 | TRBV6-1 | CASMAGRETQYF
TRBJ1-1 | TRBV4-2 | CASSSKRTGLSEAFF
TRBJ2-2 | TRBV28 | CASSTPGDTGELFF
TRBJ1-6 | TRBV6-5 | CASSYKGLPRDSPLHF
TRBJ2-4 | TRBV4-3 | CASSQAQAVAKNIQYF
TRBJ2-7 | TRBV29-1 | CSVGQGVVYEQYF
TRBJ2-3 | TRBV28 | CASSLPSARQYF
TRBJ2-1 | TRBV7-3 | CASSLTSGGGNEQFF
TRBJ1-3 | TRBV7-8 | CASSLAPGGSGNTIYF
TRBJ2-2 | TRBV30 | CAWEQYTGELFF
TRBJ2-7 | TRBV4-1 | CASSLTVGTQSSYEQYF
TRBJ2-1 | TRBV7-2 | CASTLAGYNEQFF
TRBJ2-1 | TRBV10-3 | CAIKSAYNEQFF
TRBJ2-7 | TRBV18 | CASSNQGYEQYF
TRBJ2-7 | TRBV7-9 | CASSLASSRYEQYF
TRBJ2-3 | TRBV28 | CASSLEPVATDTQYF
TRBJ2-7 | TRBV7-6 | CASSQYGGDQGEQYF
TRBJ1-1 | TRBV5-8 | CASSGGLGMNTEAFF
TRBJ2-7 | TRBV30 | CAWSVTGTYEQYF
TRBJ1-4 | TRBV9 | CASSADRGQGTFPRGIKLFF
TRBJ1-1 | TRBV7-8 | CASSLGDRVTEAFF
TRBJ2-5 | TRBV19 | CASSRLVRETQYF
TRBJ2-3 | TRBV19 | CASSIRVTSGSATDTQYF
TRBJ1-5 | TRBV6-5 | CASSRKGKSNQPQHF
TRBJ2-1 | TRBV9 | CASSVGGREDNEQFF
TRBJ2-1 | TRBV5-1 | CASSSSLAGQQFF
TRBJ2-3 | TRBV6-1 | CASSPRTEGDTQYF
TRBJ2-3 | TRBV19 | CASSILTWADTQYF
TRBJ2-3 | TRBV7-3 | CASSSGTPSTDTQYF
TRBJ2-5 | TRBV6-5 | CASSSVDTLVETQYF
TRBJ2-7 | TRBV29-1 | CSATSARGTDEQYF
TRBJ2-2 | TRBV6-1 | CASSGPGLAGGKNTGELFF
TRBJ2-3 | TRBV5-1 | CASSSDGTRADTQYF
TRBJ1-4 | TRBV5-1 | CASSLEVGGATNEKLFF
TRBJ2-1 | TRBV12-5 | CASGLVRTGPWDSLYNEQFF
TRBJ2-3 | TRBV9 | CASSGYVGTDTQYF
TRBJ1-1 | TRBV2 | CASSDRPTTEAFF
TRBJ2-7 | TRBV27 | CASRRGAYEQYF